The 10 T cell receptor beta chains reported below all come from one sample, sequenced in a study of blood T cell repertoires in COVID-19 (dated by TCRdb to the early 2020s). Libraries were made using the immunoSEQ multiplex PCR assay. TCRdb re-hosts the immuneACCESS table, in-frame sequences only. Its copies lack some clones; in the studies checked, an unresolved V gene accounts for under half of them, and the cause for the rest is not known. Present in this sample are about 490,000 clones, approximately 85% of which were seen just once. The top ten clonotypes cover under 4% of the sample. Sequencing was performed on peripheral blood. Receptor source: a human donor in a cohort sampled during active COVID-19.

In this sample, this clone turned up once. V usage is TRBV19 and J usage is TRBJ2-7, with TRBD2 matching 10 bases. From germline, CDR1 is LNHDA and CDR2 SQIVND (reference sequence). V lost 7 bases to trimming and J lost 1 base; unmatched junction nucleotides: 7. The CDR3 is 15 amino acids. This CDR3 reads CASIGGLAPSYEQYF. CDR3 in DNA: TGTGCCAGTATCGGGGGACTAGCGCCTTCCTACGAGCAGTACTTC. The entire variable domain, with the rest obtained from reference TRBV19 and TRBJ2-7, is as follows: DGGITQSPKYLFRKEGQNVTLSCEQNLNHDAMYWYRQDPGQGLRLIYYSQIVNDFQKGDIAEGYSVSREKKESFPLTVTSAQKNPTAFYLCASIGGLAPSYEQYFGPGTRLTVT.

The V gene is TRBV7-9, the J gene TRBJ2-7; D gene ambiguous. Germline V gene data show CDR1 as SEHNR and CDR2 as FQNEAQ (reference sequence). V gave up 1 base and J gave up 3 bases, with 10 bases separating them. This CDR3 is built from 14 residues. DNA for the CDR3: TGTGCCAGCAGCTTAGGACTGGCTTTCTACGAGCAGTACTTC. As protein: CASSLGLAFYEQYF.

Written as DNA, the CDR3 is TGTGCCTGGAGTGAGGGGATGTCCGATACGCAGTATTTT. Residues: CAWSEGMSDTQYF. This sequence joins TRBV30 and TRBJ2-3, with a tentative D call TRBD1 (5 bases). V lost 1 base and J 6 bases, leaving 11 bases between the germline ends. This CDR3 region has 13 residues. In germline, CDR1 is GTSNPN, CDR2 SVGIG (reference sequence).

J is TRBJ1-4 and V is TRBV19, with D hard to call. This CDR3 contains 14 residues. Germline V gives CDR1 LNHDA, CDR2 SQIVND (reference sequence). V lost 5 bases and J lost 5, with 12 bases in between. The CDR3 protein is CASSLWRINEKLFF. CDR3 DNA sequence: TGTGCCAGTAGTTTGTGGCGGATAAATGAAAAACTGTTTTTT.

This clone came up once. The V and J genes are TRBV27 and TRBJ2-3; 9 positions agree with TRBD2. Looked up from germline, CDR1 is MNHEY and CDR2 is SMNVEV (reference sequence). The length of the CDR3 is 15 residues. V trimming: 6 bases; J trimming: 5 bases; junction bases outside the gene matches: 9. CDR3 protein: CASRPPSGKIDTQYF. CDR3 DNA sequence: TGTGCCAGCAGGCCCCCTAGCGGGAAGATAGATACGCAGTATTTT.

This rearrangement joins TRBV6-2 or TRBV6-3 to TRBJ2-5; D gene ambiguous. Germline loops: CDR1 MNHEY, CDR2 SVGEGT. V was pared by 5 bases and J by 7 bases, with 11 bases between. The CDR3 has 12 amino acids. CDR3 DNA: TGTGCCAGCAGTCAAAGCTTCGGGACCCAGTACTTC. It specifies CASSQSFGTQYF.

CDR3 coding DNA: TGTGCCAGCAGCCAGCTACAGGGATTGAATCCGTACTTC. Translating gives CASSQLQGLNPYF. V and J are TRBV14 and TRBJ2-7, with D maybe TRBD1 (6 bases). The length of the CDR3 is 13 residues. CDR1 SGHDN and CDR2 FVKESK come from the germline V gene. Trimming removed 3 bases from V and 12 bases from J, with 18 bases in between.

The gene calls are TRBV5-6 and TRBJ2-5; 12 bases line up with TRBD2. The CDR3 runs to 15 residues. Losses at the gene ends were 4 bases for V and 4 bases for J; bases not matched to a gene: 5. Germline V gene lookup returns CDR1 SGHDT and CDR2 YYEEEE. CDR3 residues: CASSAVTSGRETQYF. CDR3 sequence (DNA): TGTGCCAGCAGCGCAGTGACTAGCGGGAGAGAGACCCAGTACTTC.

The V gene is TRBV18, the J gene TRBJ1-2, with D uncertain. This CDR3 comprises 15 residues. Germline V gene data show CDR1 as KGHSH and CDR2 as LQKENI. V was trimmed by 3 bases and J by 3 bases, leaving 14 bases between them. The CDR3 reads CASSPGPGVHYGYTF. CDR3 bases: TGTGCCAGCTCACCCGGCCCCGGGGTCCACTATGGCTACACCTTC.

This sequence joins TRBV19 and TRBJ2-5, with 7 nucleotides matching TRBD2. The CDR3 is 15 residues long. V was pared by 3 bases and J by 1 base, with 5 bases of the junction left unmatched. Germline values: CDR1 LNHDA, CDR2 SQIVND (reference sequence). The CDR3 coding sequence is TGTGCCAGTAGTATGCGGACTAGAGGCCAAGAGACCCAGTACTTC. Its protein product is CASSMRTRGQETQYF.